This entry lists 28 T cell receptor beta chains sequenced from one sample in a study of blood T cell repertoires in COVID-19. Repertoires were generated with immunoSEQ multiplex PCR, while TCRdb's copy carries only in-frame clones and drops some. The table includes about 100,000 clones, over 75% detected once. The source material was peripheral blood. All receptors come from an elderly woman with acute or convalescent COVID-19.

V gene TRBV5-1 combines with J gene TRBJ1-2, with D maybe TRBD1 (5 bases). The CDR3 is made up of 15 amino acids. V was trimmed by 0 bases and J by 2 bases, leaving 11 bases between them. Germline assignment: CDR1 SGHRS and CDR2 YFSETQ. As DNA, the CDR3 is TGCGCCAGCAGCTTGGGGCAGGGCTTAAACTATGGCTACACCTTC. Amino acid sequence: CASSLGQGLNYGYTF. The variable domain in full, completed from reference TRBV5-1 and TRBJ1-2, reads KAGVTQTPRYLIKTRGQQVTLSCSPISGHRSVSWYQQTPGQGLQFLFEYFSETQRNKGNFPGRFSGRQFSNSRSEMNVSTLELGDSALYLCASSLGQGLNYGYTFGSGTRLTVV.

The chain has TRBV12-3 or TRBV12-4 and TRBJ2-3; D might be TRBD2 (5 bases). Trimming removed 6 bases at V and 4 bases at J, with 11 bases between. CDR3 size: 13 residues. CDR3 amino acids: CASSLSGPDTQYF. DNA for the CDR3: TGTGCCAGCAGCCTGAGCGGTCCAGATACGCAGTATTTT.

This chain uses TRBV18 with TRBJ2-7, with a weak D call TRBD2 (5 bases). Germline CDR1 and CDR2: KGHSH and LQKENI. The germline V and J ends were trimmed by 5 bases and 5 bases, with 16 bases remaining between them. The CDR3 is made up of 14 amino acids. In nucleotides, the CDR3 is TGTGCCAGCTCATTATCCAGGCTGGGAGACGAGCAGTACTTC. Translation: CASSLSRLGDEQYF. The variable domain in full, with the rest retrieved from reference TRBV18 and TRBJ2-7, is NAGVMQNPRHLVRRRGQEARLRCSPMKGHSHVYWYRQLPEEGLKFMVYLQKENIIDESGMPKERFSAEFPKEGPSILRIQQVVRGDSAAYFCASSLSRLGDEQYFGPGTRLTVT.

J is TRBJ1-6 and V is TRBV6-6; the D is unclear. Germline V CDR1 and CDR2: MNHNY, SVGAGI (reference sequence). The CDR3 is made up of 13 amino acids. Trimming left V 4 bases short and J 9 bases short, with 10 bases between. The CDR3 DNA follows: TGTGCCAGCAGTTCAACGGACTCTTCACCCCTCCACTTT. Encoded protein: CASSSTDSSPLHF.

This clone is a singleton in its sample. The genes are TRBV3-1 (or the pseudogene TRBV3-2) and TRBJ1-3; TRBD1 matches at 7 bases. Germline loops: CDR1 LGHDT, CDR2 YNNKEL (reference sequence). J gave up 4 bases and V 4 bases, and 4 bases lay outside the gene matches. This CDR3 region has 14 residues. In DNA, the CDR3 is TGTGCCAGCAGCCGACAGGGAGAGGGAAACACCATATATTTT. Protein sequence: CASSRQGEGNTIYF.

J is TRBJ2-5 and V is TRBV2, with a tentative D call TRBD1 (6 bases). The CDR3 contains 12 residues. With 5 bases removed from V and 4 bases from J, the gap between germline ends came to 8 bases. Germline CDR1 and CDR2: SNHLY and FYNNEI. CDR3 in DNA: TGTGCCAGCAGTACAGGGCGAGAGACCCAGTACTTC. It is translated as CASSTGRETQYF.

V is TRBV24-1 and J is TRBJ1-1; D not resolved. CDR3 size: 12 residues. CDR1 is KGHDR and CDR2 is SFDVKD in the germline V gene. V was pared by 1 base and J by 7 bases, with 6 bases between. In nucleotides, the CDR3 is TGTGCCACCAGTGATTTAAACTTTGAAGCTTTCTTT. Encoded protein: CATSDLNFEAFF.

CDR3 sequence reads: CASSLAGAFTGELFF. The CDR3 coding sequence is TGTGCCAGCAGCTTGGCAGGGGCGTTCACCGGGGAGCTGTTTTTT. The chain couples TRBV5-4 to TRBJ2-2; possibly TRBD1 for D (6 bases). The CDR3 totals 15 residues. The V and J ends lost 0 bases and 4 bases respectively, with 10 bases between them. Germline CDR1 SGHNT, CDR2 YYREEE (reference sequence).

This rearrangement joins TRBV11-2 to TRBJ1-3, with a tentative D call TRBD1 (6 bases). V shed 1 base and J shed 4 bases, with 11 bases lying between them. This CDR3 region has 15 residues. The germline CDR1 and CDR2 sequences are SGHAT and FQNNGV. The CDR3 sequence: CASSLGSGTGNTIYF. In DNA form, the CDR3 reads TGTGCCAGCAGCTTAGGGTCAGGGACAGGAAACACCATATATTTT.

The rearrangement links TRBV6-6 to TRBJ1-1, with TRBD1 as a possible D gene (5 bases). CDR1 is MNHNY, CDR2 SVGAGI, per germline (reference sequence). V was cut by 7 bases and J by 2 bases, with 11 bases left in between. This CDR3 is 13 amino acids long. The CDR3 DNA sequence: TGTGCCAGCAAGGGGTGGGGAAACACTGAAGCTTTCTTT. It codes for CASKGWGNTEAFF.

The rearrangement joins TRBV7-2 to TRBJ2-5, with TRBD2 matching 11 bases. J lost 2 bases, V lost 4 bases, and 6 bases had no gene match. CDR1 is SGHTA and CDR2 is FQGNSA in the germline V gene. CDR3 length: 16 residues. CDR3 nucleotide sequence: TGTGCCAGCAGCTCCAGACTAGCGGGGATGCAAGAGACCCAGTACTTC. Translated: CASSSRLAGMQETQYF.

The rearrangement links TRBV19 to TRBJ1-4, with TRBD1 matching 7 bases. Germline V gene sequence: CDR1 LNHDA, CDR2 SQIVND (reference sequence). The V segment lost 6 bases and the J segment 0 bases; nucleotides outside the gene matches: 4. CDR3 length: 15 residues. CDR3 region: CASRTQGATNEKLFF. The CDR3 nucleotides read TGTGCCAGTAGAACCCAGGGGGCAACTAATGAAAAACTGTTTTTT.

The chain uses TRBV6-4 and TRBJ2-5; 8 bases are a match to TRBD1. The CDR3 is 13 residues long. In germline, CDR1 is MRHNA, CDR2 SNTAGT. V gave up 5 bases and J gave up 4 bases; unmatched junction bases: 3. The CDR3: CASSPTGAETQYF. For the CDR3, the DNA is TGTGCCAGCAGTCCGACAGGGGCAGAGACCCAGTACTTC.

The chain employs TRBV29-1 and TRBJ1-4; D not resolved. This CDR3 is built from 12 residues. The germline V gene has CDR1 SQVTM and CDR2 ANQGSEA. Trimming took off 4 bases at V and 7 bases at J, with 10 bases between the two ends. CDR3 protein: CSVGRVGEKLFF. CDR3 DNA: TGCAGCGTTGGGAGGGTGGGTGAAAAACTGTTTTTT.

The chain couples TRBV11-2 to TRBJ2-1; a weak D match, TRBD2 (6 bases). The CDR3 has 15 amino acids. Trimming removed 5 bases at V and 4 bases at J, with 15 bases between. Germline-derived CDR1 and CDR2 are SGHAT and FQNNGV. Here the CDR3 reads CASSPLRGRYNEQFF. The CDR3 nucleotides are TGTGCCAGCAGCCCACTCCGAGGGAGGTACAATGAGCAGTTCTTC.

The chain employs TRBV5-8 and TRBJ2-7, with 11 bases matching TRBD1. The CDR3 has 14 amino acids. Trimming at V came to 2 bases and at J to 5 bases, leaving 3 bases not matched to a gene. Germline lookup yields CDR1 SGHTS and CDR2 YDEGEE. The CDR3 loop reads CASSLGTGGHEQYF. The CDR3, as DNA: TGTGCCAGCAGCTTAGGGACAGGGGGTCACGAGCAGTACTTC.

The J gene is TRBJ1-1, the V gene TRBV23-1; D ambiguous. TRBV23-1 is an ORF, and what it does is uncertain. Between the trimmed V and J ends, which lost 3 bases and 2 bases, there was a span of 13 bases. CDR3 length equals 15 residues. This CDR3 reads CASSQVWERNTEAFF. In DNA form, the CDR3 reads TGCGCCAGCAGTCAGGTGTGGGAGCGAAACACTGAAGCTTTCTTT.

This chain joins TRBV27 and TRBJ1-1; D remains ambiguous. The germline V gene encodes CDR1 MNHEY and CDR2 SMNVEV (reference sequence). The CDR3 covers 11 residues. V was cut by 7 bases and J by 5 bases, with 8 bases left in between. CDR3 in DNA: TGTGCCAGCACCCTCGGGACTGAAGCTTTCTTT. This gives the protein CASTLGTEAFF.

In its sample, this clone was seen once. CDR3 sequence (DNA): TGTGCCAGCAGCTCTCCCGGGTTCCGGACCCAGTACTTC. Translated: CASSSPGFRTQYF. V is TRBV7-8 and J is TRBJ2-5, with unresolved D. From germline, CDR1 is SGHVS and CDR2 FQNEAQ. The CDR3 extends over 13 amino acids. Trimming took 4 bases from V and 7 from J, leaving 13 bases between them.

This chain links TRBV9 with TRBJ1-3; the D is unclear. Germline V lookup: CDR1 SGDLS, CDR2 YYNGEE. The germline V and J ends were trimmed by 0 bases and 0 bases, with 10 bases remaining between them. This CDR3 is built from 16 residues. CDR3: CASSVEENISGNTIYF. The DNA of the CDR3 is TGTGCCAGCAGCGTAGAGGAGAATATCTCTGGAAACACCATATATTTT.

The chain carries TRBV19 and TRBJ1-2, with a possible D match to TRBD1 (6 bases). The CDR3 contains 15 residues. Germline lookup yields CDR1 LNHDA and CDR2 SQIVND (reference sequence). The V and J ends lost 4 bases and 3 bases respectively, with 15 bases between them. In nucleotides, the CDR3 is TGTGCCAGTAGTAGATCCAAGGCAGGGGACTATGGCTACACCTTC. This encodes CASSRSKAGDYGYTF. Full variable domain (missing parts from reference TRBV19 and TRBJ1-2): DGGITQSPKYLFRKEGQNVTLSCEQNLNHDAMYWYRQDPGQGLRLIYYSQIVNDFQKGDIAEGYSVSREKKESFPLTVTSAQKNPTAFYLCASSRSKAGDYGYTFGSGTRLTVV.

This sequence joins TRBV19 and TRBJ2-5; the match to TRBD1 covers 7 bases. This CDR3 comprises 15 residues. From germline, CDR1 is LNHDA and CDR2 SQIVND (reference sequence). Trimming at V came to 3 bases and at J to 0 bases, leaving 4 bases not matched to a gene. The CDR3 here is CASSIGQEYQETQYF. For the CDR3, the DNA is TGTGCCAGTAGTATCGGACAGGAGTACCAAGAGACCCAGTACTTC.

V and J are TRBV28 and TRBJ1-4; D gene unclear. The V gene lost 3 bases and the J gene lost 2 bases, with 7 bases spanning the gap. Germline V CDR1 and CDR2: MDHEN, SYDVKM. This CDR3 is 14 amino acids long. In DNA form, the CDR3 reads TGTGCCAGCAGTTTGCAGACTACTAATGAAAAACTGTTTTTT. Translated: CASSLQTTNEKLFF.

V and J are TRBV2 and TRBJ1-1; 7 nucleotides align to TRBD1. This CDR3 has 14 residues. The V segment lost 6 bases and the J segment 0 bases; nucleotides outside the gene matches: 4. The V gene's germline CDR1 is SNHLY and CDR2 FYNNEI. The CDR3 sequence is CASSPGTVNTEAFF. As DNA, the CDR3 is TGTGCCAGCAGCCCCGGGACAGTGAACACTGAAGCTTTCTTT.

V is TRBV4-1 and J is TRBJ1-2; 8 bases are shared with TRBD1. CDR3 length: 16 residues. The germline V gene has CDR1 MGHRA and CDR2 YSYEKL. The V gene end was trimmed by 2 bases and the J gene end by 0 bases; junction bases not matched to a gene: 5. CDR3 bases: TGCGCCAGCAGCCAACCACGGACAGGGACTAACTATGGCTACACCTTC. Translation: CASSQPRTGTNYGYTF.

V is TRBV10-1 and J is TRBJ1-3, with D unclear. Germline CDR1 and CDR2: WNHNN and SYGVQD (reference sequence). This CDR3 is built from 15 residues. Trimming took off 6 bases at V and 4 bases at J, with 16 bases between the two ends. The CDR3 DNA reads as TGCGCCAGCAGCGCGGAGGCCGAAGCGGGAAACACCATATATTTT. It translates to CASSAEAEAGNTIYF.

This clone has more than one count but fewer than ten. This chain links TRBV19 with TRBJ1-5, with TRBD1 matching over 9 bases. Germline V gene data show CDR1 as LNHDA and CDR2 as SQIVND (reference sequence). The CDR3 is made up of 15 amino acids. After removal of 8 bases from V and 1 base from J, the junction contained 6 bases not matched to a gene. The CDR3 region is CASASGTGSNQPQHF. In DNA form, the CDR3 reads TGTGCCAGTGCTTCCGGGACAGGGAGCAATCAGCCCCAGCATTTT.

V and J are TRBV5-5 and TRBJ1-4; perhaps TRBD1 as D (5 bases). The CDR3 totals 15 residues. The V gene lost 4 bases and the J gene lost 8 bases, with 18 bases spanning the gap. Germline V gives CDR1 SGHKS, CDR2 YYEKEE (reference sequence). The CDR3 spells CASSVTETLGEKLFF. The CDR3 nucleotides read TGTGCCAGCAGCGTGACAGAGACCCTTGGGGAAAAACTGTTTTTT.